These T cell receptor beta chains were read from a single sample in a study of technical replicates of blood from a few donors. The protocol was immunoSEQ multiplex PCR, while the TCRdb copy is restricted to in-frame clones and leaves out a portion. The profile shows about 79,000 clones, about 91% of them singletons. Sequencing was performed on T cells isolated from PBMCs. Every receptor here comes from a human donor in good health. Some clones in this sample may be carry-over from other donors' samples. CDR3s include the opening cysteine and the closing phenylalanine or tryptophan. The D gene is left open where the match is weak. Where a row states a size, it is once, few, many or the class of an expanded clone; other rows omit it.

TRBD2,TRBV9,.,TRBJ2-1,TGTGCCAGCAGCGTAGTTCCTAGCGGGAGAGGGAATGAGCAGTTCTTC,CASSVVPSGRGNEQFF
.,TRBV6-5,.,TRBJ1-5,TGTGCCAGCAGTTACTCAGGGGCGCATCAGCCCCAGCATTTT,CASSYSGAHQPQHF
TRBD1,TRBV7-9,.,TRBJ2-5,TGTGCCAGCAGCCGGACAGGGGCCACCCTACAAGAGACCCAGTACTTC,CASSRTGATLQETQYF
TRBD1,TRBV5-1,.,TRBJ2-7,TGCGCCAGCAGCTTCCGGCCAAAGGGACAGGGGAACTCCTACGAGCAGTACTTC,CASSFRPKGQGNSYEQYF
.,TRBV5-4,few,TRBJ1-1,TGTGCCAGCACCCTGGACAGATCTACTGAAGCTTTCTTT,CASTLDRSTEAFF
TRBD1,TRBV30,.,TRBJ1-2,TGTGCCTGGAGTTCCAGGGGACAGCTCCTCTATGGCTACACCTTC,CAWSSRGQLLYGYTF
TRBD1,TRBV7-9,.,TRBJ1-2,TGTGCCAGCAGCCAGGGGACAGTTGGTTTC,CASSQGTVGF
TRBD2,TRBV5-1,.,TRBJ2-5,TGCGCCAGCAGCTTGGTGGTTAGCGGGAGTGAGACCCAGTACTTC,CASSLVVSGSETQYF
TRBD1,TRBV9,.,TRBJ1-4,TGTGCCAGCAGCATGTCAGGGGGCTTTGGTGAAAAACTGTTTTTT,CASSMSGGFGEKLFF
TRBD1,TRBV5-1,.,TRBJ2-7,TGCGCCAGCGCACTTGCTCCGGGACAGGGGTACGAGCAGTACTTC,CASALAPGQGYEQYF
TRBD1,TRBV30,.,TRBJ2-7,TGTGCCTGGAGTCAGCTCAGGGGGCGGTCCTACGAGCAGTACTTC,CAWSQLRGRSYEQYF
TRBD1,TRBV2,.,TRBJ1-6,TGTGCCAGCAGTGCCAGGGACAGTTCACCCCTCCACTTT,CASSARDSSPLHF
.,TRBV7-9,.,TRBJ1-3,TGTGCCAGCAGCTTAAGAGCTTCTGGAAACACCATATATTTT,CASSLRASGNTIYF
.,TRBV21-1,once,TRBJ1-4,TGTGCCAGCAGTCGAGAGGGTTTATGTGAAAAACTGTTTTTT,CASSREGLCEKLFF
TRBD1,TRBV28,.,TRBJ1-2,TGTGCCAGCAGTTCGGTAGGACAGGGACAAGGCTACACCTTC,CASSSVGQGQGYTF
TRBD1,TRBV6-5,.,TRBJ2-1,TGTGCCAGCAGCATTCCAGGGGGTGAGCAGTTCTTC,CASSIPGGEQFF
TRBD1,TRBV5-6,.,TRBJ1-2,TGTGCCAGCAGCTGGACAGGGCCAAACTATGGCTACACCTTC,CASSWTGPNYGYTF
.,TRBV5-1,.,TRBJ2-1,TGCGCCAGCAGCTTGGATTTGCTAGCGCCCCTTAATGAGCAGTTCTTC,CASSLDLLAPLNEQFF
.,TRBV9,.,TRBJ1-3,TGTGCCAGCAGCCCCAGCGGGGGGTCTGGAAACACCATATATTTT,CASSPSGGSGNTIYF
.,TRBV7-9,.,TRBJ1-1,TGTGCCAGCAGCTTCACCGGGGGATCCACTGAAGCTTTCTTT,CASSFTGGSTEAFF
TRBD1,TRBV5-1,.,TRBJ1-2,TGCGCCAGCAGCTCTTCCGGGACAGTTGGGGGTGGCTACACCTTC,CASSSSGTVGGGYTF
.,TRBV28,.,TRBJ2-7,TGTGCCAGCTCCCAGGGAGGCGAGCAGTACTTC,CASSQGGEQYF
TRBD1,TRBV27,.,TRBJ2-7,TGTGCCAGCAGTATGGACAGGGAGGTTTACGAGCAGTACTTC,CASSMDREVYEQYF
.,TRBV29-1,.,TRBJ2-3,TGCAGCGTTGAAGATGGGGCAGGGCAACACACAGATACGCAGTATTTT,CSVEDGAGQHTDTQYF
.,TRBV9,.,TRBJ2-3,TGTGCCAGCAGCGTAGCGGGAGTGGGCACAGATACGCAGTATTTT,CASSVAGVGTDTQYF
TRBD2,TRBV18,.,TRBJ2-7,TGTGCCAGCTCACCACCTACTAGCGGGAGCCACGAGCAGTACTTC,CASSPPTSGSHEQYF
TRBD1,TRBV28,.,TRBJ1-5,TGTGCCAGCGGGACAGGGGGCTTTATGGGACAGCCCCAGCATTTT,CASGTGGFMGQPQHF
.,TRBV7-2,.,TRBJ2-2,TGTGCCAGCAGCTTAGCAGCGATTAAGCCGCTCACCGGGGAGCTGTTTTTT,CASSLAAIKPLTGELFF
.,TRBV7-2,.,TRBJ2-5,TGTGCCAGCAGCTCGACTAGGTACCGGGAGACCCAGTACTTC,CASSSTRYRETQYF
.,TRBV6-5,.,TRBJ1-6,TGTGCCAGCAGTCGCGGGACGGCGGGGGGTTCACCCCTCCACTTT,CASSRGTAGGSPLHF
.,TRBV9,.,TRBJ2-1,TGTGCCAGCAGCGTAGATTCCAAGCCCTACAATGAGCAGTTCTTC,CASSVDSKPYNEQFF
TRBD1,TRBV19,once,TRBJ1-5,TGTGCCAGCGGACAGGGAGCGGGCCAGCCCCAGCATTTT,CASGQGAGQPQHF
.,TRBV18,.,TRBJ1-2,TGTGCCAGCTCACCCCGGGAGGATGGCTACACCTTC,CASSPREDGYTF
.,TRBV6-1,.,TRBJ1-1,TGTGCCAGCAGTGTTCCCGGGAACACTGAAGCTTTCTTT,CASSVPGNTEAFF
TRBD2,TRBV4-1,.,TRBJ2-7,TGCGCCAGCAGCCAAGATTATAATCTGGTAGCGGGAGGGTACGAGCAGTACTTC,CASSQDYNLVAGGYEQYF
.,TRBV14,.,TRBJ1-1,TGTGCCAGCAGTTCAACGACGGGGTTCACTGAAGCTTTCTTT,CASSSTTGFTEAFF
.,TRBV19,once,TRBJ2-1,TGTGCCAGTAGTTCCCACCTAGTCAATGAGCAGTTCTTC,CASSSHLVNEQFF
.,TRBV9,once,TRBJ2-3,TGTGCCAGCAGCGTCAAGATAGGAGGCCCTTTTGGACTAGATACGCAGTATTTT,CASSVKIGGPFGLDTQYF
.,TRBV28,.,TRBJ2-2,TGTGCCAGCAGTTTCCAGGCAACCGGGGAGCTGTTTTTT,CASSFQATGELFF
.,TRBV6-6,.,TRBJ2-1,TGTGCCAGCAGTTACTCCTTTAGCCGGAGGCACGATGAGCAGTTCTTC,CASSYSFSRRHDEQFF
.,TRBV28,.,TRBJ1-3,TGTGCCAGCAGTTCTAATGTACAGTCTGGAAACACCATATATTTT,CASSSNVQSGNTIYF
TRBD2,TRBV6-4,.,TRBJ2-3,TGTGCCAGCAGACCTATACTAGCGGCCCAACCCACAGATACGCAGTATTTT,CASRPILAAQPTDTQYF
TRBD2,TRBV5-1,.,TRBJ2-3,TGCGCCAGCAGCTGGACTAGCGGGAGTACAGATACGCAGTATTTT,CASSWTSGSTDTQYF
TRBD2,TRBV4-2,.,TRBJ2-3,TGTGCCAGCAGCCAAGCACTAGCGGGAGGGCCTGGAGATACGCAGTATTTT,CASSQALAGGPGDTQYF
.,TRBV5-6,.,TRBJ2-7,TGTGCCAGCAGCTTGGGAATACGGGAGAGTAACGAGCAGTACTTC,CASSLGIRESNEQYF
TRBD2,TRBV5-1,.,TRBJ2-7,TGCGCCAGCAGCCTCGAACGGACTAGCGTCTCCTACGAGCAGTACTTC,CASSLERTSVSYEQYF
.,TRBV13,.,TRBJ1-6,TGTGCCAGCAGCTTAGAAGGGAGCCCCCTCCACTTT,CASSLEGSPLHF
.,TRBV7-8,.,TRBJ2-3,TGTGCCAGCAGCTTAGGAACCGCCGGTACGCAGTATTTT,CASSLGTAGTQYF
.,TRBV7-9,.,TRBJ1-1,TGTGCCAGCAGCTTTCTACAGGGCGAAACTGAAGCTTTCTTT,CASSFLQGETEAFF
.,TRBV4-3,.,TRBJ2-7,TGCGCCAGCAGCCAAGATTTAGAGATAAACTACGAGCAGTACTTC,CASSQDLEINYEQYF
.,TRBV15,.,TRBJ2-3,TGTGCCACCAGCATCCCGGGGGCAGATACGCAGTATTTT,CATSIPGADTQYF
.,TRBV5-4,medium-sized,TRBJ1-1,TGTGCCAGCAGCTTAGAAGGAGGGACTGAAGCTTTCTTT,CASSLEGGTEAFF
.,TRBV28,.,TRBJ1-4,TGTGCCAGCAGGGAACAGGCCCCTAATGAAAAACTGTTTTTT,CASREQAPNEKLFF
.,TRBV18,.,TRBJ2-1,TGTGCCAGCTCACCATTACACGGGAAAAGCTCCTACAATGAGCAGTTCTTC,CASSPLHGKSSYNEQFF
.,TRBV5-1,.,TRBJ2-7,TGCGCCAGCAGCGCGGGACAGTTCTCCTACGAGCAGTACTTC,CASSAGQFSYEQYF
TRBD1,TRBV10-3,.,TRBJ1-1,TGTGCCAACAGACAGGGATGGAGCACTGAAGCTTTCTTT,CANRQGWSTEAFF
.,TRBV27,few,TRBJ1-5,TGTGCCAGCAGTTTAACCGCCGGGGTCCGGCAGCCCCAGCATTTT,CASSLTAGVRQPQHF
.,TRBV7-2,.,TRBJ1-2,TGTGCCAGCAGCTTACCTGGCTTTGGCAATGGCTACACCTTC,CASSLPGFGNGYTF
TRBD1,TRBV6-1,.,TRBJ2-7,TGTGCCAGCTACCGGGACAGGGCCTACGAGCAGTACTTC,CASYRDRAYEQYF